This T cell receptor (beta chain) was retrieved from a study of T cell repertoires in cytomegalovirus infection. Overall study: Use of recently identified HLA-C-restricted and well-studied HLA-B-restricted CMV epitopes was part of the study. Shared public TCR beta signatures pointed to both CMV infection and a matching HLA type.

Study-level results: HLA-C-restricted CMV-specific TCR beta clonotypes were dominant in the ex vivo response. Summed frequency of public TCR beta families distinguished CMV carriers with the relevant HLA.

Notes on this clonotype: Its antigen is currently unknown.

TCRdb redid the calling of the reads with MiXCR, one entry per CDR3 protein. Altogether hundreds of thousands of distinct CDR3 sequences are present, under 45% being singletons, with the ten largest covering roughly two fifths. Looked up from germline, CDR1 is SGHDT and CDR2 is YYEEEE. This CDR3 comprises 14 residues. The trim removed 4 bases at V and 5 bases at J, leaving 7 bases unmatched. This material consisted of cultured PBMCs, taken from culture after CMV antigen stimulation. The clonotype originates from a human donor in good health (CMV status not recorded). Some clones in this sample may be carry-over from other donors' samples. The chain combines TRBV5-6 with TRBJ2-3; 7 bases are shared with TRBD1. CDR3 DNA sequence: TGTGCCAGCAGCCAACAGGGGTTGGGAGATACGCAGTATTTT. Protein product: CASSQQGLGDTQYF.